Below, 18 T cell receptor beta chains from the same sample are listed, as sequenced in a study of spatial heterogeneity in lung cancer (dated by TCRdb to about 2019). Library creation used 5' RACE. Data came from a NextSeq 500. Clones were called with MiXCR by TCRdb after fastp trimmed the public reads at Q25, and only in-frame beta chains were retained. Every entry covers one CDR3 protein and lists the most common genes and DNA from its rows. Present in this sample are approximately 66,000 distinct CDR3 sequences, approximately 6% of which were seen just once. The ten biggest clones cover roughly 14% of the sample. This specimen's time point label, interpreted: sample taken at primary tumor resection. The sequencing here drew on PBMCs, taken at surgery. These receptor sequences come from a female donor with early-stage non-small cell lung cancer.

This clonotype was picked up many times. This chain connects TRBV6-1 to TRBJ1-3; D gene uncertain. V was trimmed by 1 base and J by 1 base, leaving 8 bases between them. Germline-derived CDR1 and CDR2 are MNHNS and SASEGT. This CDR3 is 15 amino acids long. The CDR3 region is CASSEDRFSGNTIYF. DNA of the CDR3: TGTGCCAGCAGTGAAGACCGCTTTTCTGGAAACACCATATATTTT.

This clonotype was seen at least ten times. The V and J genes are TRBV7-2 and TRBJ2-5, with D perhaps assigned TRBD1 or TRBD2 (5 bases each). Trimming cost V 3 bases and J 7 bases, with 21 bases left between them. Germline loops: CDR1 SGHTA, CDR2 FQGNSA. CDR3 length equals 16 residues. The CDR3 nucleotides read TGTGCCAGCAGCTTGGGGGTGGGTCAGATAAGAGCGACCCAGTACTTC. This sequence encodes CASSLGVGQIRATQYF.

Ten or more counts support this clonotype. The rearrangement uses TRBV7-6 and TRBJ1-2, with 8 bases that match TRBD1. Germline assignment: CDR1 SGHVS and CDR2 FNYEAQ. The CDR3 consists of 12 residues. Trimming cost V 4 bases and J 8 bases; bases outside gene matches: 3. The CDR3 DNA is TGTGCCAGCAGCTCGACAGGGGTCGGCTACACCTTC. It codes for CASSSTGVGYTF.

The table lists this clonotype with many counts. The chain combines TRBV2 with TRBJ2-6; D is unclear. From germline, CDR1 is SNHLY and CDR2 FYNNEI. This CDR3 spans 16 amino acids. V dropped 2 bases and J dropped 0 bases, with 8 bases sitting between them. CDR3 sequence: CASSESLYSGANVLTF. The CDR3 DNA reads TGTGCCAGCAGTGAATCCCTGTACTCTGGGGCCAACGTCCTGACTTTC.

Details on this clonotype: A read error is possible here, since a much larger clone lies one base away. V usage is TRBV9 and J usage is TRBJ2-5, with 12 nucleotides matching TRBD1. Germline V gives CDR1 SGDLS, CDR2 YYNGEE. V was clipped by 4 bases and J by 7 bases; unmatched bases: 11. The CDR3 is 16 amino acids. The CDR3: CASSPPGTGGLVTQYF. CDR3 sequence (DNA): TGTGCCAGCAGCCCCCCGGGGACAGGGGGCTTGGTGACCCAGTACTTC.

The chain employs TRBV3-1 and TRBJ1-1; D possibly corresponds to TRBD1 (5 bases). Germline V gene sequence: CDR1 LGHDT, CDR2 YNNKEL (reference sequence). Trimming removed 3 bases at V and 6 bases at J, with 11 bases between. The CDR3 runs 13 residues. The CDR3 protein is CASSQRGASEAFF. The CDR3 bases are TGTGCCAGCAGCCAGCGCGGGGCCTCTGAAGCTTTCTTT.

This clonotype has a count of ten or more. The chain combines TRBV7-3 with TRBJ1-6; no clear D. Germline V CDR1 and CDR2: SGHTA, FQGTGA. Trimming shortened V by 3 bases and J by 5 bases, and 2 bases separated the two germline ends. This CDR3 has 12 amino acids. The CDR3 region is CASSFNNSPLHF. In DNA form, the CDR3 reads TGTGCCAGCAGCTTCAATAATTCACCCCTCCACTTT.

This chain uses TRBV3-1 with TRBJ2-1; D not resolved. This CDR3 comprises 12 residues. Per the germline V gene, CDR1 is LGHDT and CDR2 is YNNKEL (reference sequence). V was cut by 3 bases and J by 10 bases, with 10 bases left in between. CDR3: CASSHPRREQFF. The CDR3 region has the DNA TGTGCCAGCAGCCACCCCAGGCGGGAGCAGTTCTTC.

This clonotype appeared a few times. At one of its ends the junction is not consistent with the germline gene, which may arise from a read error. This chain joins TRBV5-6 and TRBJ1-5, with a weak D call TRBD1 (6 bases). Germline V gene data show CDR1 as SGHDT and CDR2 as YYEEEE. This CDR3 comprises 15 residues. The CDR3 DNA reads TGTGCCAGCAGTTTGGACAGAAGTAGCAATCAGCCCCAGCATTTT. Amino acids: CASSLDRSSNQPQHF.

This clonotype was found many times. The DNA for the CDR3 is TGCAGTGCCCGGGGAGGGGAGCAGACCGGGGAGCTGTTTTTT. Translated, it gives CSARGGEQTGELFF. The chain couples TRBV29-1 to TRBJ2-2, with 7 positions matching TRBD2. The CDR3 totals 14 residues. Germline V CDR1 and CDR2: SQVTM, ANQGSEA.

V gene TRBV29-1 combines with J gene TRBJ2-3; D uncertain. The CDR3 is 12 residues long. CDR1 SQVTM and CDR2 ANQGSEA come from the germline V gene. Trimming removed 6 bases at V and 2 bases at J, with 9 bases between. The CDR3 loop is CSVGLSTDTQYF. CDR3 DNA: TGCAGCGTAGGGCTATCCACAGATACGCAGTATTTT.

This clonotype was picked up a small number of times. V is TRBV5-5 and J is TRBJ1-5; D is possibly TRBD1 (6 bases). Germline V gives CDR1 SGHKS, CDR2 YYEKEE (reference sequence). Trimming removed 1 base at V and 4 bases at J, with 9 bases between. This CDR3 has 14 amino acids. The CDR3 region is CASSLYRENQPQHF. Written as DNA, the CDR3 is TGTGCCAGCAGCTTGTACAGGGAGAATCAGCCCCAGCATTTT. Full variable domain (remainder filled in from reference TRBV5-5 and TRBJ1-5): DAGVTQSPTHLIKTRGQQVTLRCSPISGHKSVSWYQQVLGQGPQFIFQYYEKEERGRGNFPDRFSARQFPNYSSELNVNALLLGDSALYLCASSLYRENQPQHFGDGTRLSIL.

The V and J genes are TRBV15 and TRBJ2-1; D tentatively reads TRBD1 or TRBD2 (5 bases each). Germline V gene data show CDR1 as LNHNV and CDR2 as YYDKDF (reference sequence). Trimming left V 1 base short and J 4 bases short, with 14 bases between. This CDR3 comprises 16 residues. The DNA of the CDR3 is TGTGCCACCAGCAGAGCCTCAACAGGAGGATACAATGAGCAGTTCTTC. It encodes CATSRASTGGYNEQFF.

This clonotype was seen repeatedly, ten times or more. CDR3 in DNA: TGTGCCAGCAGCTCCTCCGGGACTATAGACGATACGCAGTATTTT. Residues: CASSSSGTIDDTQYF. V is TRBV7-2 and J is TRBJ2-3, with TRBD2 identical over 7 bases. V lost 4 bases and J lost 6; bases outside the gene matches: 10. This CDR3 has 15 amino acids. Germline V gene sequence: CDR1 SGHTA, CDR2 FQGNSA.

There are many counts of this clonotype. The chain joins TRBV5-1 to TRBJ2-5; D unclear. This CDR3 region has 14 residues. With 2 bases removed from V and 3 bases from J, the gap between germline ends came to 11 bases. The germline gives CDR1 SGHRS, CDR2 YFSETQ. As DNA, the CDR3 is TGCGCCAGCAGCTTAACCGGACCAGAAGAGACCCAGTACTTC. It encodes CASSLTGPEETQYF. The full variable domain, in which reference TRBV5-1 and TRBJ2-5 provide the parts outside the CDR3, is KAGVTQTPRYLIKTRGQQVTLSCSPISGHRSVSWYQQTPGQGLQFLFEYFSETQRNKGNFPGRFSGRQFSNSRSEMNVSTLELGDSALYLCASSLTGPEETQYFGPGTRLLVL.

This clonotype was picked up many times. The J gene is TRBJ2-7, the V gene TRBV7-9; D remains ambiguous. CDR3 length: 12 residues. The V end was cut by 6 bases, the J end by 1 base, with 7 bases between. Per germline, CDR1 SEHNR and CDR2 FQNEAQ (reference sequence). In nucleotides, the CDR3 is TGTGCCAGCAGTCCCCGATCCTACGAGCAGTACTTC. Translation gives CASSPRSYEQYF.

A few counts support this clonotype. This chain connects TRBV12-3 or TRBV12-4 to TRBJ1-4; D call uncertain. The CDR3 runs 13 residues. V lost 1 base, J lost 8 bases, and 8 bases lay in between. CDR3 coding DNA: TGTGCCAGCAGTTTAGGGCCGGTAGAAAAACTGTTTTTT. Its translation is CASSLGPVEKLFF.

The J gene is TRBJ2-2, the V gene TRBV20-1; D is unresolved. Germline assignment: CDR1 DFQATT and CDR2 SNEGSKA (reference sequence). CDR3 size: 13 residues. V lost 7 bases, J lost 0 bases, and 9 bases lay in between. CDR3 bases: TGCAGTGTCCGGTACGCGAACACCGGGGAGCTGTTTTTT. Amino acid sequence: CSVRYANTGELFF.